This TCR beta chain was sequenced in a study of shared clonotypes between healthy human individuals. Overall study context: For every donor, three CD4 naive, three CD4 memory, two CD8 naive and one CD8 memory plates were used. Study-level points and caveats: The sharing of roughly 5% of naive CD4 clonotypes was seen across a handful of donors. Rarefaction curves obtained for sorted subsets showed sequencing incomplete despite large depth. Among the subsets, naive ones generally showed larger estimated richness than memory ones.

Naivety among CD8 cells was defined by CD45RO negativity and positive CCR7 selection, thereby excluding terminally differentiated effector memory CD45RA+ cells. A remark on this clone: Its antigen is still unknown.

The assay was immunoSEQ multiplex PCR, and TCRdb's table has in-frame clones only and misses some. The profile shows some 2.1 million clones, around 93% of them singletons. This CDR3 comprises 15 residues. Germline V gives CDR1 MDHEN, CDR2 SYDVKM. Between the trimmed V and J ends, which lost 6 bases and 13 bases, there was a span of 24 bases. Sequencing input: naive CD8+ T cells from PBMCs. This clonotype was obtained from a man younger than 30 in good health. Some clones in this sample may be carry-over from other donors' samples. The chain has TRBV28 and TRBJ2-2, with a tentative D call TRBD1 (6 bases). The CDR3 spells CASRPPRTEDVLLFF. CDR3 sequence (DNA): TGTGCCAGCAGACCACCCCGGACAGAGGATGTCCTGCTGTTTTTT.